This TCR beta chain originates from a study of CD8+CD57+ T cells in acquired aplastic anemia. Patients sequenced had flow cytometry evidence of CD8+CD57+ cell expansion. Among the patients, none had received any therapy at the time of blood sampling. The CDR3 contains 14 residues. V shed 7 bases and J 2 bases; nucleotides not matched to a gene: 7. Germline assignment: CDR1 SNHLY and CDR2 FYNNEI. Whole-study findings and limits: Significance was not reached for CD8+ Simpson's diversity between patients and controls.

Genomic DNA templated the TCR beta VDJ and CDR3 profiling. TCRdb re-called the reads through MiXCR, storing one row per CDR3 protein. Seen here are roughly 160,000 distinct CDR3 sequences, 47% observed once, and the top ten hold 2.5% to 3.5%. As regards this clonotype: The antigen is not known.

This TCR was sampled from a human donor with aplastic anemia. The gene calls are TRBV2 and TRBJ1-2; 7 nucleotides match TRBD1. Sequenced sample: sorted CD4+, CD8+, or CD8+CD57+ T cells (not recorded which) from PBMCs. The CDR3 nucleotides read TGTGCCAGCAAGGACAGGAGAACGAACTATGGCTACACCTTC. It specifies CASKDRRTNYGYTF.